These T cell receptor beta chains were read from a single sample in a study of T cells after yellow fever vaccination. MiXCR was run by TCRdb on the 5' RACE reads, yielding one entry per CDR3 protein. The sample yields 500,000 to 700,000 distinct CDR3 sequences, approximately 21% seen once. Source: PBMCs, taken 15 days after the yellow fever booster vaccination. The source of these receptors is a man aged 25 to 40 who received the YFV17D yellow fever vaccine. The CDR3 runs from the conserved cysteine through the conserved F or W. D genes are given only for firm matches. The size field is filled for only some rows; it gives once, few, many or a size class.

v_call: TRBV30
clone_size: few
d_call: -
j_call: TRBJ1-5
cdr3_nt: TGTGCCTGGAGTGTACGGGGGGCTGGCAATCAGCCCCAGCATTTT
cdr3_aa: CAWSVRGAGNQPQHF

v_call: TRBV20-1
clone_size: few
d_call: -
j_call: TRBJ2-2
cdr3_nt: TGCAGTGCTAGTGGGGGCGGAATTACCGGGGAGCTGTTTTTT
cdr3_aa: CSASGGGITGELFF

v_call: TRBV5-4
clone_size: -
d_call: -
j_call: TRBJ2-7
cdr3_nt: TGTGCCAGCAGCTCTCGACAGAAATCCTACGAGCAGTACTTC
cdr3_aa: CASSSRQKSYEQYF

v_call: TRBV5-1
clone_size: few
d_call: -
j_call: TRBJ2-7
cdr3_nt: TGCGCCAGCAGCCCCACTGCTACGGTCGCCGGATACGAGCAGTACTTC
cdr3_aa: CASSPTATVAGYEQYF

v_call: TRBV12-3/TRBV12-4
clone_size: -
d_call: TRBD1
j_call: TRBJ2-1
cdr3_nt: TGTGCCAGCAGTTCCCGACAGGGGCAGTTCTTC
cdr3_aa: CASSSRQGQFF

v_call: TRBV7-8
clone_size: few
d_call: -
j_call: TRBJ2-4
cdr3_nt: TGTGCCAGCAGCTTCGAGGGTAACACCAAAAACATTCAGTACTTC
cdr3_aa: CASSFEGNTKNIQYF

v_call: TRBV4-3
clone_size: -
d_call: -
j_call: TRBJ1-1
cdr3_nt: TGCGCCAGCAGCCAAGATCCGTGGCAGTTCGACACTGAAGCTTTCTTT
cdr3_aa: CASSQDPWQFDTEAFF

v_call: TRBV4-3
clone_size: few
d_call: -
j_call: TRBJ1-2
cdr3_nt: TGCGCCAGCAGCCAGGGCGGGGGTAGCTATGGCTACACCTTC
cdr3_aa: CASSQGGGSYGYTF

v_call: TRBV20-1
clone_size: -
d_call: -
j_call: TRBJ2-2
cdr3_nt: TGCAGTGCTGGGCCCACTCAGGTCGGGGAGCTGTTTTTT
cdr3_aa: CSAGPTQVGELFF

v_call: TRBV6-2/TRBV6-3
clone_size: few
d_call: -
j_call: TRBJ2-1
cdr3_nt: TGTGCCAGCAGTTATGGGCTCCAGGAGCAGTTCTTC
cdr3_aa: CASSYGLQEQFF

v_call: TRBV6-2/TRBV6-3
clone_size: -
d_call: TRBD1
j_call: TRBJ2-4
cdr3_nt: TGTGCCAGCAGTTACCAACAGGGGGCCAAAAACATTCAGTACTTC
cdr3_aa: CASSYQQGAKNIQYF

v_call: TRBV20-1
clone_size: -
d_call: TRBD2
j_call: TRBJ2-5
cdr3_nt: TGCAGTGCCAGGAAACTTCCGGGAGGGGAGACCCAGTACTTC
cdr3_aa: CSARKLPGGETQYF

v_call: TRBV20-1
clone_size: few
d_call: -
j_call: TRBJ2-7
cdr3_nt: TGCAGTGCTTCAGAGGGAGCGGAACAGTACTTC
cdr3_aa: CSASEGAEQYF

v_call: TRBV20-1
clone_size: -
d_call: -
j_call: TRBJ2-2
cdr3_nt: TGCAGTGCTAGAAGGGGATGGAACACCGGGGAGCTGTTTTTT
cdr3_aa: CSARRGWNTGELFF

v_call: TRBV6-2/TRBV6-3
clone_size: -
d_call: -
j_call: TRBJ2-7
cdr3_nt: TGTGCCAGCAGTGGTCCAGGGCTCAGCTCCTACGAGCAGTACTTC
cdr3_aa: CASSGPGLSSYEQYF

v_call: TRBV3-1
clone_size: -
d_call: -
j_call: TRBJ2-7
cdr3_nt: TGTGCCAGCAGCGCAGGTGCAGGAGGGACCTACGAGCAGTACTTC
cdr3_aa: CASSAGAGGTYEQYF

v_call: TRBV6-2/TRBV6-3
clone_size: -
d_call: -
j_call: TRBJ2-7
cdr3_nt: TGTGCCAGCACCCTGGACTTATACTCCTACGAGCAGTACTTC
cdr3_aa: CASTLDLYSYEQYF

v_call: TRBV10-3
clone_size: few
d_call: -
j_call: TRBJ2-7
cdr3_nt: TGTGCCATCAGTGAGGGCGCGGGCGAGGAGCAGTACTTC
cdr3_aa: CAISEGAGEEQYF

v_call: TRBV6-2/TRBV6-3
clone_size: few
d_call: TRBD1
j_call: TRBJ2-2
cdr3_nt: TGTGCCAGCAGTTACTCGGGGACAGGGATGATCGGGGAGCTGTTTTTT
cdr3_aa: CASSYSGTGMIGELFF

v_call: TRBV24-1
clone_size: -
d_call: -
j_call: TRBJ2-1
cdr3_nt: TGTGCCACCAGTGACCCCATTCGGACTGATGAGCAGTTCTTC
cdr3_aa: CATSDPIRTDEQFF

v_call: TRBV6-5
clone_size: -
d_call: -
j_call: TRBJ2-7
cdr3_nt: TGTGCCAGCAGGGGTGAATACTACGAGCAGTACTTC
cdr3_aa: CASRGEYYEQYF

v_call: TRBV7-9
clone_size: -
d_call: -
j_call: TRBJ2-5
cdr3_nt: TGTGCCAGCAGCCGCTGGGGGCCGGACCAAGAGACCCAGTACTTC
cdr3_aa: CASSRWGPDQETQYF

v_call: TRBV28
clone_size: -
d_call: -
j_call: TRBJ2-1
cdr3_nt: TGTGCCGGCGGACGGAACTCCTACAATGAGCAGTTCTTC
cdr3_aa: CAGGRNSYNEQFF

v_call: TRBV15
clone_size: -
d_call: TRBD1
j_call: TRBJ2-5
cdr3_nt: TGTGCCACCAGCAGAGGCCCCAAAGTGAGGGGGCAAGGGGAGACCCAGTACTTC
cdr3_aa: CATSRGPKVRGQGETQYF

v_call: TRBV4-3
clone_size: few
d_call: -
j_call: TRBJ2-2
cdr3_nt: TGCGCCAGCAGCCAAGTGGTTGGCGCACCCGGGGAGCTGTTTTTT
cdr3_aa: CASSQVVGAPGELFF